Sequencing of this TCR beta chain was carried out in a study of T cells in Graves' hyperthyroidism and ophthalmopathy. Whole-study context: Any treatment followed the collection of peripheral blood at initial diagnosis. Points from the study as a whole: Most clonotypes expanded in the thyroid (above 0.001) were also present in blood. Ophthalmopathy was told apart from stable hyperthyroidism by a 13 V-J model.

This clonotype was found many times. Antigen specificity is unknown. The trim removed 8 bases at V and 6 bases at J, leaving 10 bases unmatched. Germline-derived CDR1 and CDR2 are DFQATT and SNEGSKA (reference sequence). The CDR3 length is 13 residues. The source of the PBMCs was 9.5 to 10 ml of fresh peripheral blood. RNA transcripts served as the template for amplifying TCR beta CDR3 regions. During a first-round RT-PCR of the TCR CDR3, the HTBI primer set was used. TCRdb reprocessed the multiplex PCR reads via MiXCR and lists one record per CDR3 protein. The sample carries a few hundred thousand distinct CDR3 sequences, around 21% recorded once.

This receptor was taken from a man aged 18 to 29 with Graves' hyperthyroidism. Material for sequencing was blood. The genes are TRBV20-1 and TRBJ2-7; 10 bases align to TRBD1. The CDR3 loop is CSTGTGEKVEQYF. The CDR3 coding sequence is TGCAGTACTGGGACAGGGGAAAAAGTCGAGCAGTACTTC.